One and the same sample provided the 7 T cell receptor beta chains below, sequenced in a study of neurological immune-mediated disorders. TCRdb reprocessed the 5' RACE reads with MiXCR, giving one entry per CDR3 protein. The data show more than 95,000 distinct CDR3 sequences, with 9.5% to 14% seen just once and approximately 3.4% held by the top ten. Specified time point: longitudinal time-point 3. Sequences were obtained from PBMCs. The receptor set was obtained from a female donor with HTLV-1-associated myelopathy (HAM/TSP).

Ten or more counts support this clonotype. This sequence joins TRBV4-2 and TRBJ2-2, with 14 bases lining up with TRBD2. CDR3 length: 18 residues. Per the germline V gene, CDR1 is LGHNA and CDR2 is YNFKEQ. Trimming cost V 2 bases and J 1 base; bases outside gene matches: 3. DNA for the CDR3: TGTGCCAGCAGCCAACTCGGGACTAGCGGGGGGAACACCGGGGAGCTGTTTTTT. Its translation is CASSQLGTSGGNTGELFF.

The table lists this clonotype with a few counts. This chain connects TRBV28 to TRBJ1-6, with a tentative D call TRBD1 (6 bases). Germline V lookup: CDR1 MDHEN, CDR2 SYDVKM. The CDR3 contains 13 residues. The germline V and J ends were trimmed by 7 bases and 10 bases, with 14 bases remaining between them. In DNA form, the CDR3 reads TGTGCCAGCATTTGGGGGCGCGGATCACCCCTCCACTTT. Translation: CASIWGRGSPLHF. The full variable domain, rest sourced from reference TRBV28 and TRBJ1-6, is DVKVTQSSRYLVKRTGEKVFLECVQDMDHENMFWYRQDPGLGLRLIYFSYDVKMKEKGDIPEGYSVSREKKERFSLILESASTNQTSMYLCASIWGRGSPLHFGNGTRLTVT.

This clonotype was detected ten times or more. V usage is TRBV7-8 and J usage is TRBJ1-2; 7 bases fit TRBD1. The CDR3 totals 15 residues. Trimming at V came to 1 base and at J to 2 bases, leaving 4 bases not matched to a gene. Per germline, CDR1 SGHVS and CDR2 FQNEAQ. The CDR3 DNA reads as TGTGCCAGCAGCTTAGGAGGGGGCCTAAACTATGGCTACACCTTC. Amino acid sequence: CASSLGGGLNYGYTF.

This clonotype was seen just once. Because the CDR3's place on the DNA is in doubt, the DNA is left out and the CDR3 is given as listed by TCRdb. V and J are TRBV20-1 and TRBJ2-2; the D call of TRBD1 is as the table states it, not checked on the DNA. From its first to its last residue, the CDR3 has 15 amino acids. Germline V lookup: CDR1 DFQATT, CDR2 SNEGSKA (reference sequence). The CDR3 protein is CSASVVGTGSGELVF.

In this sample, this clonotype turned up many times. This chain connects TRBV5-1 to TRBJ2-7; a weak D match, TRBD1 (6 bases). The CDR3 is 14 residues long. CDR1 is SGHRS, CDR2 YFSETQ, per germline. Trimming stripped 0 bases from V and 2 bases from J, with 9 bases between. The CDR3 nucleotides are TGCGCCAGCAGCTTGGCCTGGACAGCCTACGAGCAGTACTTC. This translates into CASSLAWTAYEQYF.

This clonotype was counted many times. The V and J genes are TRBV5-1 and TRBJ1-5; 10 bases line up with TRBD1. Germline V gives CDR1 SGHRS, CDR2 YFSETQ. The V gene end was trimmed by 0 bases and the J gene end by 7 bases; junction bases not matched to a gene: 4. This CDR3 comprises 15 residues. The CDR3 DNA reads TGCGCCAGCAGCTTGGGACAGGGGGCTGGGCAGCCCCAGCATTTT. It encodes CASSLGQGAGQPQHF. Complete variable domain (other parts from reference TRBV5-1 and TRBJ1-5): KAGVTQTPRYLIKTRGQQVTLSCSPISGHRSVSWYQQTPGQGLQFLFEYFSETQRNKGNFPGRFSGRQFSNSRSEMNVSTLELGDSALYLCASSLGQGAGQPQHFGDGTRLSIL.

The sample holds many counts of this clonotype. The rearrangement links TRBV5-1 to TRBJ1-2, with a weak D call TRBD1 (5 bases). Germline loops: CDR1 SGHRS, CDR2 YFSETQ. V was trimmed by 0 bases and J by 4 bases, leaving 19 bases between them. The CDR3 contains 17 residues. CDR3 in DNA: TGCGCCAGCAGCTTGGCCCGTCAGGAACGGGACGCCTATGGCTACACCTTC. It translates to CASSLARQERDAYGYTF.